The text below deals with one T cell receptor (beta chain). Its specificity is not known. An end of the junction does not agree with germline; a read error may underlie this. Additional DNA sequences in this sample encode the identical CDR3. The data stem from a study of cytomegalovirus exposure and HLA in healthy donors. Study details: Unique TCRs from HLA-typed donors, 70 million to 85 million of them, were held in an early data release.

Germline CDR1 SGHRS, CDR2 YFSETQ. The CDR3 runs to 14 residues. Study-wide points: As immune exposure information, only CMV serostatus was available.

The PCR had 60 Vbeta and 13 Jbeta primers. Some clones are missing from TCRdb's copy, which holds only in-frame ones; the method was immunoSEQ multiplex PCR. The sample yields 110,000 or so clones, over 65% seen once. Healthy people donating bone marrow made up the donors. The sequenced sample consisted of PBMCs. This TCR derives from a woman in her twenties or thirties in good health and CMV-seropositive. The chain couples TRBV5-1 to TRBJ1-6; D is uncertain. DNA of the CDR3: TGCGCCAGCAGCTTCGACACAAATAATTCCCCCCTCCACTTT. It yields the protein CASSFDTNNSPLHF.